This is a list of T cell receptor beta chains from one sample in a study of CD8+ T cells in alopecia areata. TCRdb's copy holds only in-frame clones and misses some; the assay was immunoSEQ multiplex PCR. The sample shows 55,000 to 65,000 clones, roughly 47% of them seen only once. Material: NKG2D-low CD8+ T cells sorted from blood. All receptors come from a human donor with alopecia areata. Both conserved end residues are part of each CDR3. The order of the fields is V gene, D gene, clone size, J gene, CDR3 protein, CDR3 DNA. D genes are given only for firm matches. Some rows mark clone size as missing; the rest say once, few, many or name a class of expanded clone.

TRBV7-9	NA	NA	TRBJ1-1	CASSLGTTEAFF	TGTGCCAGCAGCTTAGGCACCACTGAAGCTTTCTTT
TRBV4-1	TRBD2	NA	TRBJ2-3	CASSQVLAGGSDTQYF	TGCGCCAGCAGCCAAGTGTTAGCGGGAGGTTCGGATACGCAGTATTTT
TRBV18	NA	NA	TRBJ2-3	CASSPQDQLITDTQYF	TGTGCCAGCTCACCTCAGGACCAGCTTATCACAGATACGCAGTATTTT
TRBV6-5	TRBD1	NA	TRBJ2-7	CASSYEVQGASYEQYF	TGTGCCAGCAGTTACGAGGTGCAGGGGGCGTCCTACGAGCAGTACTTC
TRBV4-3	TRBD1	NA	TRBJ2-5	CASSPAPGQGAQETQYF	TGCGCCAGCAGCCCAGCGCCGGGACAGGGGGCCCAAGAGACCCAGTACTTC
TRBV7-9	NA	NA	TRBJ1-2	CASSLGPRGYGYTF	TGTGCCAGCAGCTTAGGGCCAAGGGGCTATGGCTACACCTTC
TRBV29-1	TRBD1	NA	TRBJ1-4	CSVEDREEKLFF	TGCAGCGTTGAGGACAGGGAGGAAAAACTGTTTTTT
TRBV13	TRBD2	few	TRBJ2-3	CASSPRKRGGTDTQYF	TGTGCCAGCAGCCCCCGAAAGCGGGGGGGCACAGATACGCAGTATTTT
TRBV28	TRBD1	NA	TRBJ2-7	CAGGTGPSYEQYF	TGTGCCGGAGGGACAGGGCCTTCCTACGAGCAGTACTTC
TRBV28	TRBD1	NA	TRBJ1-2	CASSPSAGDRENYGYTF	TGTGCCAGCAGTCCATCCGCCGGGGACAGGGAGAACTATGGCTACACCTTC
TRBV19	NA	NA	TRBJ2-7	CASSAVEGNEQYF	TGTGCCAGTAGTGCCGTAGAGGGGAACGAGCAGTACTTC
TRBV28	NA	NA	TRBJ2-3	CASSAQQDTQYF	TGTGCCAGCAGTGCACAGCAAGATACGCAGTATTTT
TRBV14	TRBD2	few	TRBJ2-7	CASSHPVGGDDEQYF	TGTGCCAGCAGCCACCCGGTGGGAGGGGACGACGAGCAGTACTTC
TRBV5-1	NA	NA	TRBJ2-5	CASSLDFAPQETQYF	TGCGCCAGCAGCTTGGATTTTGCGCCGCAAGAGACCCAGTACTTC
TRBV29-1	TRBD2	NA	TRBJ2-1	CSVDRPTSGGSYNEQFF	TGCAGCGTTGACAGGCCGACTAGCGGGGGCTCCTACAATGAGCAGTTCTTC
TRBV7-9	TRBD1	NA	TRBJ2-7	CASSPRQGAYEQYF	TGTGCCAGCAGCCCGCGACAGGGCGCGTACGAGCAGTACTTC
TRBV13	NA	once	TRBJ2-7	CASSFSPTSYEQYF	TGTGCCAGCAGCTTTAGTCCCACGTCCTACGAGCAGTACTTC
TRBV27	TRBD2	NA	TRBJ2-1	CASSWAAGGADEQFF	TGTGCCAGCAGTTGGGCGGCGGGGGGGGCGGATGAGCAGTTCTTC
TRBV29-1	TRBD1	few	TRBJ2-7	CSVVSGTGISYEQYF	TGCAGCGTTGTCTCCGGGACAGGCATCTCCTACGAGCAGTACTTC
TRBV5-4	TRBD1	NA	TRBJ2-4	CASSPGQGVNIQYF	TGTGCCAGCAGCCCTGGACAGGGAGTGAACATTCAGTACTTC